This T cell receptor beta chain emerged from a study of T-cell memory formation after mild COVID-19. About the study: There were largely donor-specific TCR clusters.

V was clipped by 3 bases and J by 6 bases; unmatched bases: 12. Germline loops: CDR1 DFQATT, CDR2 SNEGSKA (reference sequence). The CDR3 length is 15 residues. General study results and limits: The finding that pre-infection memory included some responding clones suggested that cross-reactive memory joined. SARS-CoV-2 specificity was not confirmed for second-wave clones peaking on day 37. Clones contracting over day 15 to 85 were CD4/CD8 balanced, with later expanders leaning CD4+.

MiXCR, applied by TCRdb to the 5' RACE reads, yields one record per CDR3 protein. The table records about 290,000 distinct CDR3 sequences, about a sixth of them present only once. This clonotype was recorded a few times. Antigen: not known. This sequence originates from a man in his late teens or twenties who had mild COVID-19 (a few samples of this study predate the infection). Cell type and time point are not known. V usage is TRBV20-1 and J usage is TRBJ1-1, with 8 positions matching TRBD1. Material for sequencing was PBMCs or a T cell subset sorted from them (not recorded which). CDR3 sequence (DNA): TGCAGTGCTAGCCAGATCCGTGACAGGGGCCCTGAAGCTTTCTTT. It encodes CSASQIRDRGPEAFF.